This T cell receptor beta chain is drawn from a study of shared clonotypes between healthy human individuals. Study outcomes and limitations: When naive CD4 clonotypes were compared across a handful of donors, roughly 4.9% were shared. Unshared clonotypes carried lower generation probabilities than those common to all four donors. Memory subsets generally showed smaller estimated richness than naive subsets did.

The CDR3 spans 13 residues. Germline-derived CDR1 and CDR2 are SQVTM and ANQGSEA. Trimming pared 6 bases from V and 6 bases from J, leaving 17 bases between. Sequencing was performed with immunoSEQ multiplex PCR; in TCRdb, only in-frame clones are kept and a portion is missing. Of around 990,000 clones listed, about 72% are singletons. Concerning this clone itself: Antigen: not known.

This chain links TRBV29-1 with TRBJ1-2; the D gene is possibly TRBD1 (6 bases). The source material was memory CD4+ T cells from PBMCs. The subset is: CD45RA-negative fraction. This receptor was obtained from a man younger than 30 in good health. Some clones in this sample may be carry-over from other donors' samples. The CDR3 bases are TGCAGCGTCGCCGCAGGGGTATTCCATGGCTACACCTTC. Its protein is CSVAAGVFHGYTF.